The present TCR beta chain was sequenced within a study of blood T cells in healthy people across ages. Notes on the study in general: Naive and antigen-experienced cells could not be conclusively compared, given unsorted PBMCs. In long-lived donors, naive CD4+ cell counts and diversity exceeded those of aged donors.

Remarks on this clonotype: What it binds is unknown.

Combining a sample-barcoded 5' primer with a J-beta primer mix, a second PCR ran for roughly 6 to 11 cycles. A template-switch adaptor with 12 random nucleotides tagged each cDNA molecule. From each sample, at least 2.5 million paired-end reads containing CDR3 were obtained. TCRdb fed the 5' RACE reads into MiXCR, producing one record per CDR3 protein. The sample has under 750,000 distinct CDR3 sequences; around 48% are singletons. This CDR3 comprises 15 residues. The V and J ends lost 2 bases and 5 bases respectively, with 13 bases between them. The germline V gene encodes CDR1 SGHRS and CDR2 YFSETQ.

The chain recombines TRBV5-1 with TRBJ1-4, with a tentative D call TRBD1 (5 bases). The sequenced sample consisted of blood. This TCR was sampled from an older man in good health. The CDR3 sequence: CASSLRGAENEKLFF. The CDR3 nucleotides are TGCGCCAGCAGCTTAAGGGGTGCTGAGAATGAAAAACTGTTTTTT.